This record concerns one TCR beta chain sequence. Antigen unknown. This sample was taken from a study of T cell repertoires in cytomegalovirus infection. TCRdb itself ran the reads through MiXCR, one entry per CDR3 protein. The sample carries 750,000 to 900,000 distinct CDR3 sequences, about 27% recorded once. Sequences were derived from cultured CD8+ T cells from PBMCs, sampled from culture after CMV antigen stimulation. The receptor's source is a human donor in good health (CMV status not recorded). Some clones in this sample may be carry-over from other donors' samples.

CDR3 coding DNA: TGTGCCAGCAGCCCCGGGGCAGTCTCCTACGAGCAGTACTTC. It is translated as CASSPGAVSYEQYF. J is TRBJ2-7 and V is TRBV9; the D gene could be TRBD1 or TRBD2 (5 bases each). The CDR3 loop spans 14 amino acids. V was trimmed by 4 bases and J by 0 bases, leaving 11 bases between them. CDR1 and CDR2 (germline): SGDLS, YYNGEE. Looking up the rest from reference TRBV9 and TRBJ2-7 gives the full variable domain: DSGVTQTPKHLITATGQRVTLRCSPRSGDLSVYWYQQSLDQGLQFLIQYYNGEERAKGNILERFSAQQFPDLHSELNLSSLELGDSALYFCASSPGAVSYEQYFGPGTRLTVT.